The subject of this entry is one TCR beta chain. Its antigen remains undetermined. Base qualities are not at hand, and no much larger clone is one base apart. There are 14 amino acids in the CDR3, from cysteine to phenylalanine inclusive. The kept DNA is CDR3 alone, 42 bases in frame from the first base. Clipping removes 3 bases from V and 8 bases from J, with 6 as the unmatched junction base count. Via the germline V gene, CDR1 is ENHRY and CDR2 SYGVKD. These data come from a study of technical replicates of blood from a handful of donors (dated by TCRdb to about 2017). Libraries were prepared through the immunoSEQ multiplex PCR assay. TCRdb mirrors the immuneACCESS table, restricted to in-frame sequences. Some clones are absent from its copies; in checked studies, under half trace to an unresolved V gene, and the reason for the others is unknown. Present in this sample are approximately 76,000 clones, roughly nine tenths of which were seen just once. Around 0.24% of the sample belongs to the ten largest clones.

This clonotype was obtained from a human donor in good health. The chain joins TRBV10-3 to TRBJ2-1, with 8 middle bases fitting TRBD2. The sequenced material came from T cells isolated from PBMCs. CDR3 protein: CAISDGGAGDEQFF. The bases read TGTGCCATCAGTGACGGGGGAGCGGGGGATGAGCAGTTCTTC.